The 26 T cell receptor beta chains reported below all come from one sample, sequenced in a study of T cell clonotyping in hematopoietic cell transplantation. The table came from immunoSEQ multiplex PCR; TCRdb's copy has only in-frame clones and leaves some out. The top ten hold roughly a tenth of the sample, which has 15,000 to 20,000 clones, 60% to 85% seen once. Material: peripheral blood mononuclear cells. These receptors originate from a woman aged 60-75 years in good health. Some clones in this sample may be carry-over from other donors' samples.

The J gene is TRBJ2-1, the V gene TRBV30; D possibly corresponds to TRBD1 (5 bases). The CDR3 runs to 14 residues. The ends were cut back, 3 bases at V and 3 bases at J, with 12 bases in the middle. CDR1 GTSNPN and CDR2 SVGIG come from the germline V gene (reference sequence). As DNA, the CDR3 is TGTGCCTGGAGGGACCCCAGGGACTACAATGAGCAGTTCTTC. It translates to CAWRDPRDYNEQFF. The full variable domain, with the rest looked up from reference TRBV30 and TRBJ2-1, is SQTIHQWPATLVQPVGSPLSLECTVEGTSNPNLYWYRQAAGRGLQLLFYSVGIGQISSEVPQNLSASRPQDRQFILSSKKLLLSDSGFYLCAWRDPRDYNEQFFGPGTRLTVL.

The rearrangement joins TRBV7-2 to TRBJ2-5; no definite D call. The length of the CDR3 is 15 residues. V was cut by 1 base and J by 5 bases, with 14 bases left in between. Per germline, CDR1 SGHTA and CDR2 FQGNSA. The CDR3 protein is CASSLGPRVGETQYF. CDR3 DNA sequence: TGTGCCAGCAGCTTAGGGCCCCGGGTCGGGGAGACCCAGTACTTC.

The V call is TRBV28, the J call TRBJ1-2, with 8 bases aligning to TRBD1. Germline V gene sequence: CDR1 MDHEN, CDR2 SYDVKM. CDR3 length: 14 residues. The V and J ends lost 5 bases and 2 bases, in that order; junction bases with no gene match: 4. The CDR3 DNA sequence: TGTGCCAGCAGTCCTCGGACAGGGAACTATGGCTACACCTTC. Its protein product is CASSPRTGNYGYTF.

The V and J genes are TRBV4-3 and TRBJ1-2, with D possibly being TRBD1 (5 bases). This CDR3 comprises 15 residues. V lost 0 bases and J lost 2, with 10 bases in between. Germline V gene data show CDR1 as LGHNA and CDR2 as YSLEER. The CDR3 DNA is TGCGCCAGCAGCCAAGATTTGGCAGGGAACTATGGCTACACCTTC. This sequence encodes CASSQDLAGNYGYTF.

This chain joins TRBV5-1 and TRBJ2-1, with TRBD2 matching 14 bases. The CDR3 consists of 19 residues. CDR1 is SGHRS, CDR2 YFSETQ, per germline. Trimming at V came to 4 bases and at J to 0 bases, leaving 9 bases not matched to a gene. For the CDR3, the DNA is TGCGCCAGCAGCATAAGGACTAGCGGGGGGCAGAGCTCCTACAATGAGCAGTTCTTC. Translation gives CASSIRTSGGQSSYNEQFF.

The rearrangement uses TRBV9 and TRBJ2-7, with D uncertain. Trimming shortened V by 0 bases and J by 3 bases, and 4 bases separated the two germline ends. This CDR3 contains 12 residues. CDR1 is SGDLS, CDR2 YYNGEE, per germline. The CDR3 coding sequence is TGTGCCAGCAGCGTAGAGAACTACGAGCAGTACTTC. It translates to CASSVENYEQYF.

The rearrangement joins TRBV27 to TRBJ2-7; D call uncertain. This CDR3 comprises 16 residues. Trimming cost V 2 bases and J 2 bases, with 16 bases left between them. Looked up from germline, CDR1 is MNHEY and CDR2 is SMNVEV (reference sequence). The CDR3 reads CASSLARPAGTYEQYF. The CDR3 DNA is TGTGCCAGCAGTTTAGCCCGGCCTGCCGGCACCTACGAGCAGTACTTC.

Here the CDR3 DNA reads TGTGCCAGCAGTGCCTCCTGGACAGGAGGGAACTATGGCTACACCTTC. This sequence encodes CASSASWTGGNYGYTF. The gene calls are TRBV2 and TRBJ1-2; 7 bases are shared with TRBD1. CDR1 and CDR2 (germline): SNHLY, FYNNEI. Unmatched junction bases numbered 10, after V lost 4 bases and J lost 2 bases. The CDR3 has 16 residues.

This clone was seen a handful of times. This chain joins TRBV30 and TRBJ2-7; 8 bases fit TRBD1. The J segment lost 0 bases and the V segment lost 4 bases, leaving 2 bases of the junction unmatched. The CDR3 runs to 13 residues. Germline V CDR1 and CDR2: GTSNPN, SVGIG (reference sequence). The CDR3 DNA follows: TGTGCCTGGAAGGACAGGGCCTCCTACGAGCAGTACTTC. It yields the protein CAWKDRASYEQYF.

Here the CDR3 reads CASSLTTGGKEYGYTF. In nucleotides, the CDR3 is TGTGCCAGCAGCTTAACCACGGGGGGCAAGGAGTATGGCTACACCTTC. V and J are TRBV7-3 and TRBJ1-2; D perhaps matches TRBD1 (6 bases). The CDR3 length is 16 residues. Per germline, CDR1 SGHTA and CDR2 FQGTGA. V was cut by 0 bases and J by 5 bases, with 16 bases left in between.

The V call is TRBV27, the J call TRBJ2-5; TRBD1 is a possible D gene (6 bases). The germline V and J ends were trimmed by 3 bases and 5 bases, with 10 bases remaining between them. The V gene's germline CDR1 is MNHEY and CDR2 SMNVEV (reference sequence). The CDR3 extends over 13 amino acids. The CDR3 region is CASSFTGLETQYF. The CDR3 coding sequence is TGTGCCAGCAGTTTTACAGGGTTGGAGACCCAGTACTTC.

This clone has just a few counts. CDR3 bases: TGTGCCAGCAGCCCAGGGGGGGGGATCAGCAATCAGCCCCAGCATTTT. This translates into CASSPGGGISNQPQHF. This chain links TRBV7-9 with TRBJ1-5; TRBD1 matches 7 bases. The CDR3 has 16 amino acids. With V trimmed by 5 bases and J by 1 base, 8 bases remained unmatched. Germline V gene data show CDR1 as SEHNR and CDR2 as FQNEAQ (reference sequence).

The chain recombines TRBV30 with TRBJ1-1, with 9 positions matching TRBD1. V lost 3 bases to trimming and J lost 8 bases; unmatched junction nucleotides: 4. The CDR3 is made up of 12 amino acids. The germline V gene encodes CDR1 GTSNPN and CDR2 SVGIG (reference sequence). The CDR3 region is CAWRNRGREAFF. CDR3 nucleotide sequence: TGTGCCTGGAGAAACAGGGGGCGAGAAGCTTTCTTT. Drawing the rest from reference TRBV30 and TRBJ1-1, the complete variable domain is SQTIHQWPATLVQPVGSPLSLECTVEGTSNPNLYWYRQAAGRGLQLLFYSVGIGQISSEVPQNLSASRPQDRQFILSSKKLLLSDSGFYLCAWRNRGREAFFGQGTRLTVV.

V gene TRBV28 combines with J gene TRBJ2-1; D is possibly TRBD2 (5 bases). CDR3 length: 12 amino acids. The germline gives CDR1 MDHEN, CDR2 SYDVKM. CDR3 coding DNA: TGTGTTAGCGCGAGCTCCTACAATGAGCAGTTCTTC. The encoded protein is CVSASSYNEQFF.

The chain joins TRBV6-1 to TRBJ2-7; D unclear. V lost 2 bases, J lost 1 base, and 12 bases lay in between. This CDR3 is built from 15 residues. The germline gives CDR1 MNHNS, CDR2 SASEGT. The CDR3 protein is CASSEQQEGSYEQYF. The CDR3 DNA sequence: TGTGCCAGCAGTGAACAGCAGGAAGGGTCCTACGAGCAGTACTTC.

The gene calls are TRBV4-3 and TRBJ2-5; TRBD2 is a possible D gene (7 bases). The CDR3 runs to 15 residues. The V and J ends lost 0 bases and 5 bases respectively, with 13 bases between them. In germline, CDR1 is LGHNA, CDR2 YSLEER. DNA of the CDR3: TGCGCCAGCAGCCAAGAAGGAAAGGGGGGGGAGACCCAGTACTTC. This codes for CASSQEGKGGETQYF.

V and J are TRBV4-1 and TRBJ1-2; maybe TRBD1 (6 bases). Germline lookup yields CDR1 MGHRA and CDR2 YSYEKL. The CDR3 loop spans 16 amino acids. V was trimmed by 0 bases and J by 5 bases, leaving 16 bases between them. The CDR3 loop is CASSQDPGGRGYGYTF. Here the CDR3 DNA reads TGCGCCAGCAGCCAAGATCCCGGAGGCAGGGGTTATGGCTACACCTTC.

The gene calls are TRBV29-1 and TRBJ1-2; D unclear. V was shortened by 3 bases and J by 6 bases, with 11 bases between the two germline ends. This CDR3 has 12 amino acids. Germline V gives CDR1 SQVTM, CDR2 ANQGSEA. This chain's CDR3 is CSVERLTDGYTF. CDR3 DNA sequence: TGCAGCGTTGAGAGGTTAACGGATGGCTACACCTTC.

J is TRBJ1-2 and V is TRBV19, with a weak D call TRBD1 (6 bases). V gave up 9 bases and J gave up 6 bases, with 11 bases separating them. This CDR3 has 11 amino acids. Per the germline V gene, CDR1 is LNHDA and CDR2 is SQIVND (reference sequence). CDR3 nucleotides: TGTGCCAGCCGGGCAGGGGATGGCTACACCTTC. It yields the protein CASRAGDGYTF.

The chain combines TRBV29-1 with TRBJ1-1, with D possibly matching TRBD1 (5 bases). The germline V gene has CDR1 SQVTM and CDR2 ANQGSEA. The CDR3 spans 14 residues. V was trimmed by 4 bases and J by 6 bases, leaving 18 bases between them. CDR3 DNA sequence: TGCAGCGTTGGTTCCAGGGAGGGGAGGCCTGAAGCTTTCTTT. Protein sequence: CSVGSREGRPEAFF.

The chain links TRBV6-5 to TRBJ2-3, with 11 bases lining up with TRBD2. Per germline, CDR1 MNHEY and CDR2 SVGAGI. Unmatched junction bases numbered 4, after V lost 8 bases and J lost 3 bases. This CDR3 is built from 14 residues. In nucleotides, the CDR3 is TGTGCCAGCGGTAGCGGGAGGGAAACAGATACGCAGTATTTT. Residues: CASGSGRETDTQYF.

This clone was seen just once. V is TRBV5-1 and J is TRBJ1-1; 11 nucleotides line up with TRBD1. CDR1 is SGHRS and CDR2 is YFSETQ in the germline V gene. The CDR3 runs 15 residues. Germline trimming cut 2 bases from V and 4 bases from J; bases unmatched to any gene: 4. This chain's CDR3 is CASSLRGTGGTEAFF. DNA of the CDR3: TGCGCCAGCAGCTTAAGGGGGACAGGGGGCACTGAAGCTTTCTTT.

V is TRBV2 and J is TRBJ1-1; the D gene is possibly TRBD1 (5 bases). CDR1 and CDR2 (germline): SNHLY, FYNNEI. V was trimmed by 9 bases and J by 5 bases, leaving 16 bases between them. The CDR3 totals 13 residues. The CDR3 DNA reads TGTGCCAGTTTCCGGGGCGAATTGACTGAAGCTTTCTTT. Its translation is CASFRGELTEAFF. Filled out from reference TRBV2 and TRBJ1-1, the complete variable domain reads EPEVTQTPSHQVTQMGQEVILRCVPISNHLYFYWYRQILGQKVEFLVSFYNNEISEKSEIFDDQFSVERPDGSNFTLKIRSTKLEDSAMYFCASFRGELTEAFFGQGTRLTVV.

The CDR3 bases are TGCGCCAAAGCACCGGGACTAGCGTGCTACGAGCAGTACTTC. This gives the protein CAKAPGLACYEQYF. V and J are TRBV5-1 and TRBJ2-7; 10 bases are shared with TRBD2. Unmatched junction bases numbered 9, after V lost 9 bases and J lost 3 bases. Germline V gene data show CDR1 as SGHRS and CDR2 as YFSETQ. The CDR3 spans 14 residues.

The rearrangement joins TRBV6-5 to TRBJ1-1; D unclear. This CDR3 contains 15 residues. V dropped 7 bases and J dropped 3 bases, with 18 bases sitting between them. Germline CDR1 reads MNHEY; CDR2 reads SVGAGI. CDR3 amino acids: CASNSPLGVHTEAFF. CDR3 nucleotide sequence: TGTGCCAGCAATAGCCCCCTCGGAGTTCACACTGAAGCTTTCTTT.

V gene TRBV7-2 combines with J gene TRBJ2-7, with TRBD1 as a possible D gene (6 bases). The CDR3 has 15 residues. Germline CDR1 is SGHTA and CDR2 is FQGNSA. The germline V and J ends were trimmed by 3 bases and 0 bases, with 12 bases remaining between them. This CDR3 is CASSLERGSSYEQYF. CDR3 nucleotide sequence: TGTGCCAGCAGCTTGGAGAGGGGGAGCTCCTACGAGCAGTACTTC.